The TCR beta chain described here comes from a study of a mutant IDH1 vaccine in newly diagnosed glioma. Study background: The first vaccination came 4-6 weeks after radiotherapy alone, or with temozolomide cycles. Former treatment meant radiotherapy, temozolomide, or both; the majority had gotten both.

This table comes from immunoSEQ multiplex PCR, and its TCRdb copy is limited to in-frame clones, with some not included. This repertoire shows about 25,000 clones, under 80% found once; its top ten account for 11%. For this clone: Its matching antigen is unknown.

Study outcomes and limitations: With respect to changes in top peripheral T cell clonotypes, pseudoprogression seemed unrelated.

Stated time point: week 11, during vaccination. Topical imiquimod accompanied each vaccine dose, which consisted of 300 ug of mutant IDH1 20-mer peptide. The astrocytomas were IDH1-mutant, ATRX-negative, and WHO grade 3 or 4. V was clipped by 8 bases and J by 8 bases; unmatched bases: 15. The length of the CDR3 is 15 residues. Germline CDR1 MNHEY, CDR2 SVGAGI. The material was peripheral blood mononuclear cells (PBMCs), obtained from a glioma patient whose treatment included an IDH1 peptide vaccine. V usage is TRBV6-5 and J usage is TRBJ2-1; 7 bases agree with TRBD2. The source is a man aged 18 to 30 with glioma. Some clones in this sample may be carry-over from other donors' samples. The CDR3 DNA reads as TGTGCCAGCTCCTCCCCCCGGACTAGTTTTCATGAGCAGTTCTTC. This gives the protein CASSSPRTSFHEQFF.